The rows below give T cell receptor beta chains drawn from one sample of a study of cytomegalovirus exposure and HLA in healthy donors. Using immunoSEQ multiplex PCR, the repertoire was profiled, and TCRdb retains in-frame clones only, with some absent. The profile covers about 200,000 clones, with over 65% appearing a single time and less than 3.5% taken by the ten largest. Sequenced input: PBMCs. The receptors here all came from a woman aged 25-40 years in good health and CMV-seronegative. The CDR3 runs from the conserved cysteine through the conserved F or W. D genes are given only for firm matches. Clone size, where shown, is once, few, many, or a class for clones that have expanded.

d_gene | abundance | j_gene | v_gene | CDR3nt | CDR3aa
TRBD1 | - | TRBJ1-4 | TRBV5-1 | TGCGCCAGCAGCTTCGACAGGGGCCGTGAAAAACTGTTTTTT | CASSFDRGREKLFF
- | - | TRBJ2-1 | TRBV15 | TGTGCCACCAGCAGAGATGGAGACAATGAGCAGTTCTTC | CATSRDGDNEQFF
TRBD1 | - | TRBJ2-3 | TRBV5-1 | TGCGCCAGCAGCTTGGTCCGGACAGGGGTCACCGATACGCAGTATTTT | CASSLVRTGVTDTQYF
TRBD1 | - | TRBJ2-7 | TRBV4-2 | TGTGCCAGCAGCCATGCGGGACAGGGCAAGGGCGAGCAGTACTTC | CASSHAGQGKGEQYF
- | - | TRBJ2-1 | TRBV19 | TGTGCCAGTAGCGGTATAGGGGTTTTTAGCTCCTACAATGAGCAGTTCTTC | CASSGIGVFSSYNEQFF
- | - | TRBJ1-5 | TRBV7-2 | TGTGCCAGCAGCAGCTGGGACACCCGAAACCAGCCCCAGCATTTT | CASSSWDTRNQPQHF
- | - | TRBJ1-4 | TRBV11-2 | TGTGCCAGCAGCTTCGGCGGACACCGGGTGAGAGAAAAACTGTTTTTT | CASSFGGHRVREKLFF
- | - | TRBJ2-1 | TRBV11-2 | TGTGCCAGCAGCTTAGTCATCAGCAATGAGCAGTTCTTC | CASSLVISNEQFF
TRBD1 | few | TRBJ2-2 | TRBV27 | TGTGCCAGCAGTCCCACCGGGACAGGGGTCGCTTTGTACACCGGGGAGCTGTTTTTT | CASSPTGTGVALYTGELFF
TRBD1 | - | TRBJ1-4 | TRBV7-9 | TGTGCCAGCCTCAGGGGGCTAGGTGAAAAACTGTTTTTT | CASLRGLGEKLFF
- | - | TRBJ1-6 | TRBV27 | TGTGCCAGCAGTTTAATGCAGGGAATAGGGTCACCCCTCCACTTT | CASSLMQGIGSPLHF
TRBD1 | - | TRBJ1-3 | TRBV6-1 | TGTGCCACCGGAACAGGGGCCTCTGGAAACACCATATATTTT | CATGTGASGNTIYF
- | few | TRBJ2-3 | TRBV14 | TGTGCCAGCAGTACTCTCAGGGGCCGAGGAGATACGCAGTATTTT | CASSTLRGRGDTQYF
- | - | TRBJ2-6 | TRBV19 | TGTGCCAGTATGAACAGGGCTGGGGCCAACGTCCTGACTTTC | CASMNRAGANVLTF
TRBD1 | - | TRBJ1-6 | TRBV5-6 | TGTGCCAGCAGCTTGGTTTTGACAGGGGCGACTAATTCACCCCTCCACTTT | CASSLVLTGATNSPLHF
TRBD1 | - | TRBJ1-1 | TRBV30 | TGTGCCTGGAGGACCCGGGACAGGGCCGTGGCTTTCTTT | CAWRTRDRAVAFF
- | few | TRBJ1-1 | TRBV28 | TGTGCCAGCAGTTTGGTTTCCAGGTCGACTGAAGCTTTCTTT | CASSLVSRSTEAFF
- | - | TRBJ2-1 | TRBV28 | TGTGCCAGCAGTCTCACTAGGATAGTCCTCGATGAGCAGTTCTTC | CASSLTRIVLDEQFF
- | - | TRBJ2-7 | TRBV5-1 | TGCGCCAGCAGCTTGGTGGAGGGTAGTGGGTCCTACGAGCAGTACTTC | CASSLVEGSGSYEQYF
- | few | TRBJ2-5 | TRBV7-3 | TGTGCCAGCAGCTCTAAAGAGACCCAGTACTTC | CASSSKETQYF
TRBD1 | few | TRBJ1-1 | TRBV28 | TGTGCCAGCAGTTATTCGACAGGGGCTGAGACTGAAGCTTTCTTT | CASSYSTGAETEAFF
- | few | TRBJ2-1 | TRBV2 | TGTGCCAGCAGTGACGAGTGGGCAGGGACGGGGGGCCTACTCTTC | CASSDEWAGTGGLLF
TRBD1 | few | TRBJ2-1 | TRBV10-3 | TGTGCCACTGCAACAGGGGGTTCTTACAATGAGCAGTTCTTC | CATATGGSYNEQFF
TRBD2 | - | TRBJ2-3 | TRBV5-1 | TGCGCCAGCAGCTTGGCACTAGCGGGTAGGTTGGATACGCAGTATTTT | CASSLALAGRLDTQYF
TRBD2 | - | TRBJ2-7 | TRBV7-2 | TGTGCCAGCAGCTCCGTGACTAGCGGCGAGCAGTACTTC | CASSSVTSGEQYF
TRBD2 | - | TRBJ2-1 | TRBV5-6 | TGTGCCAGCAGCTTCTTTCTAGCGGGAGGGCTGGGTGTCCATGAGCAGTTCTTC | CASSFFLAGGLGVHEQFF
- | few | TRBJ1-1 | TRBV5-1 | TGCGCCAGCAGCTTGGAGTCCGGGAGGGACACTGAAGCTTTCTTT | CASSLESGRDTEAFF
TRBD2 | once | TRBJ2-3 | TRBV9 | TGTGCCAGCAGCGTTACCCTCCGAGCGGGAGGGGAAGATACGCAGTATTTT | CASSVTLRAGGEDTQYF
TRBD1 | - | TRBJ1-1 | TRBV7-3 | TGTGCCAGCAGCGTTACAGGGGGCAGGGGCACTGAAGCTTTCTTT | CASSVTGGRGTEAFF
- | - | TRBJ2-2 | TRBV6-5 | TGTGCCAGCAGCTTAGCTGGCGGGGAGCTGTTTTTT | CASSLAGGELFF
TRBD2 | few | TRBJ2-1 | TRBV5-1 | TGCGCCAGCAGCCTTAGCGGGAGTGCGTCCTACAATGAGCAGTTCTTC | CASSLSGSASYNEQFF
TRBD1 | - | TRBJ2-7 | TRBV28 | TGTGCCAGCGGGACAGTGGCTGCTATTCAGTACTTC | CASGTVAAIQYF
- | once | TRBJ2-2 | TRBV10-2 | TGCGCCAGCAGACAGGGGGAGGGCAGAGCCGGGGAGCTGTTTTTT | CASRQGEGRAGELFF
TRBD2 | - | TRBJ2-7 | TRBV27 | TGTGCCAGCAGTTTCGTAGCGGGAAAGCAGTACTTC | CASSFVAGKQYF
- | few | TRBJ2-1 | TRBV15 | TGTGCCACCAGCATCAGGTGGTTCGTTGATGAGCAGTTCTTC | CATSIRWFVDEQFF
TRBD2 | - | TRBJ2-5 | TRBV5-1 | TGCGCCAGCAGCTTGGGTGCCATGGCTAGCGGACAAGAGACCCAGTACTTC | CASSLGAMASGQETQYF
TRBD2 | few | TRBJ2-3 | TRBV7-9 | TGTGCCAGCAGTCGCCTAAGCGGGGGCGGGTACACAGATACGCAGTATTTT | CASSRLSGGGYTDTQYF
TRBD2 | - | TRBJ2-7 | TRBV5-6 | TGTGCCAGCAGCACCACCTCCGGACTAGCGGAAAGCTCCTACGAGCAGTACTTC | CASSTTSGLAESSYEQYF
TRBD1 | - | TRBJ1-6 | TRBV5-1 | TGCGCCAGCAGCTCAGGGGACAGGGCCGATTCACCCCTCCACTTT | CASSSGDRADSPLHF
TRBD2 | - | TRBJ2-1 | TRBV7-2 | TGTGCCAGCAGTTGGACTAGCGGGACCAATCCCCGTACCAATGAGCAGTTCTTC | CASSWTSGTNPRTNEQFF
- | few | TRBJ2-3 | TRBV9 | TGTGCCAGCAGCGTAGTCCAGCGGAGTACAGATACGCAGTATTTT | CASSVVQRSTDTQYF
- | - | TRBJ2-2 | TRBV7-2 | TGTGCCAGCAGCCCCCTAGACCCGAACACCGGGGAGCTGTTTTTT | CASSPLDPNTGELFF
- | - | TRBJ1-6 | TRBV5-1 | TGCGCCAGCAGCTTGGCCCAGGGTGAGAATTCACCCCTCCACTTT | CASSLAQGENSPLHF
- | few | TRBJ1-1 | TRBV5-1 | TGCGCCAGCACGTTCACGGATGGGCACACTGAAGCTTTCTTT | CASTFTDGHTEAFF
- | - | TRBJ2-1 | TRBV5-4 | TGTGCCAGCAGCCGTTCCCAGCGGACCAGTTACAATGAGCAGTTCTTC | CASSRSQRTSYNEQFF
- | - | TRBJ1-3 | TRBV6-1 | TGTGCCAGCAGTGAACGGTTGGTCTCTGGAAACACCATATATTTT | CASSERLVSGNTIYF
TRBD2 | - | TRBJ2-1 | TRBV5-1 | TGCGCCAGCAGCCCGGGACTAGACATCAATGAGCAGTTCTTC | CASSPGLDINEQFF
- | - | TRBJ1-2 | TRBV28 | TGTGCCAGCAGGCTCACGACAGGACCCTACACCTTC | CASRLTTGPYTF
- | - | TRBJ2-2 | TRBV2 | TGTGCCAGCAGCGAGGAATACTACACCGGGGAGCTGTTTTTT | CASSEEYYTGELFF
- | - | TRBJ1-1 | TRBV7-9 | TGTTCCAGCAGCTTAGGCGATTGGTACAGGAACACTGAAGCTTTCTTT | CSSSLGDWYRNTEAFF
- | - | TRBJ2-3 | TRBV4-2 | TGTGCCAGCAGCCAAGTAAAGGAAGGTTTTATCACAGATACGCGGTATTTT | CASSQVKEGFITDTRYF
TRBD1 | - | TRBJ2-3 | TRBV11-2 | TGTGCCAGCAGCTCGACAGGGAGCGCAGATACGCAGTATTTT | CASSSTGSADTQYF
- | - | TRBJ2-1 | TRBV4-2 | TGTGCCAGCAGCCAAGCAAAAACTAGAAAGAGTGAGCAGTTCTTC | CASSQAKTRKSEQFF
TRBD1 | few | TRBJ1-6 | TRBV2 | TGTGCCAGCAGACCAATGGACAGGACCAATTCACCCCTCCACTTT | CASRPMDRTNSPLHF